The 30 T cell receptor beta chains reported below all come from one sample, sequenced in a study of T cell clones after liver transplantation. Only in-frame clones appear in the TCRdb table, and some are missing; sequencing was by immunoSEQ multiplex PCR. The sample holds over 45,000 clones, over 55% seen once. Source: CD4+ T cells from blood, taken roughly 55 months after liver transplant. The receptor source for this set is a human patient who received a liver transplant. The graft donor may have given rise to some T cells.

The gene calls are TRBV6-6 and TRBJ2-5; unclear D gene. Germline V gives CDR1 MNHNY, CDR2 SVGAGI (reference sequence). This CDR3 region has 13 residues. The V end was cut by 2 bases, the J end by 3 bases, with 7 bases between. Here the CDR3 DNA reads TGTGCCAGCAGTTACCGGGCTGAAGAGACCCAGTACTTC. Its protein is CASSYRAEETQYF.

J is TRBJ2-3 and V is TRBV28, with D perhaps given as TRBD1 or TRBD2 (7 bases each). The germline V and J ends were trimmed by 5 bases and 4 bases, with 16 bases remaining between them. The CDR3 loop spans 15 amino acids. Germline V CDR1 and CDR2: MDHEN, SYDVKM. The CDR3 is CASSTQGGGADTQYF. The CDR3 DNA sequence: TGTGCCAGCAGTACCCAGGGGGGAGGGGCAGATACGCAGTATTTT. Using reference TRBV28 and TRBJ2-3 for the parts outside the CDR3, the full variable domain is DVKVTQSSRYLVKRTGEKVFLECVQDMDHENMFWYRQDPGLGLRLIYFSYDVKMKEKGDIPEGYSVSREKKERFSLILESASTNQTSMYLCASSTQGGGADTQYFGPGTRLTVL.

The chain employs TRBV6-1 and TRBJ1-2; D is possibly TRBD1 (5 bases). Trimming took off 1 base at V and 3 bases at J, with 12 bases between the two ends. The germline V gene encodes CDR1 MNHNS and CDR2 SASEGT. The CDR3 spans 15 residues. The CDR3 region has the DNA TGTGCCAGCAGTGAAGGGATTTCAGGGCACTATGGCTACACCTTC. Translation gives CASSEGISGHYGYTF.

V gene TRBV5-6 combines with J gene TRBJ2-3; 7 bases match TRBD2. J was trimmed by 2 bases and V by 5 bases; bases with no gene match: 11. The CDR3 covers 16 residues. The germline V gene has CDR1 SGHDT and CDR2 YYEEEE. The CDR3 protein is CASRSPSGRVTDTQYF. The CDR3 bases are TGTGCCAGCAGGTCCCCTAGCGGAAGGGTCACAGATACGCAGTATTTT.

The V gene is TRBV5-1, the J gene TRBJ2-1; D is ambiguous. The germline V and J ends were trimmed by 0 bases and 8 bases, with 12 bases remaining between them. CDR3 length: 14 amino acids. Germline V gene lookup returns CDR1 SGHRS and CDR2 YFSETQ. The CDR3 is CASSLANQVDEQFF. CDR3 DNA: TGCGCCAGCAGCTTGGCCAACCAGGTGGATGAGCAGTTCTTC. Full variable domain (missing parts from reference TRBV5-1 and TRBJ2-1): KAGVTQTPRYLIKTRGQQVTLSCSPISGHRSVSWYQQTPGQGLQFLFEYFSETQRNKGNFPGRFSGRQFSNSRSEMNVSTLELGDSALYLCASSLANQVDEQFFGPGTRLTVL.

The chain uses TRBV7-9 and TRBJ2-3, with D perhaps given as TRBD1 or TRBD2 (5 bases each). Trimming pared 2 bases from V and 6 bases from J, leaving 18 bases between. Germline CDR1 and CDR2: SEHNR and FQNEAQ (reference sequence). The CDR3 runs 16 residues. The CDR3 bases are TGTGCCAGCAGCTTACTAGCCACCCGGGGCTCGGATACGCAGTATTTT. This sequence encodes CASSLLATRGSDTQYF.

V and J are TRBV15 and TRBJ1-3, with TRBD1 matching 7 bases. The germline V gene encodes CDR1 LNHNV and CDR2 YYDKDF (reference sequence). With V trimmed by 0 bases and J by 2 bases, 4 bases remained unmatched. This CDR3 spans 16 amino acids. This chain's CDR3 is CATSRETGVPGNTIYF. CDR3 nucleotides: TGTGCCACCAGCAGAGAAACAGGGGTACCTGGAAACACCATATATTTT.

This chain links TRBV4-1 with TRBJ2-3; D is unresolved. The length of the CDR3 is 11 residues. Germline loops: CDR1 MGHRA, CDR2 YSYEKL. Trimming cost V 3 bases and J 4 bases, with 2 bases left between them. The CDR3 sequence: CASSQADTQYF. CDR3 nucleotide sequence: TGCGCCAGCAGCCAGGCAGATACGCAGTATTTT.

This rearrangement joins TRBV6-1 to TRBJ1-3; D may be TRBD1 (6 bases). This CDR3 has 14 residues. Germline V lookup: CDR1 MNHNS, CDR2 SASEGT. With 9 bases removed from V and 2 bases from J, the gap between germline ends came to 14 bases. The CDR3 DNA sequence: TGTGCCAGTTATACAGGGCTGGCTGGAAACACCATATATTTT. Its protein is CASYTGLAGNTIYF.

Only a few counts were recorded for this clone. V is TRBV19 and J is TRBJ2-3; D is unclear. The CDR3 is 11 amino acids. Germline V gene lookup returns CDR1 LNHDA and CDR2 SQIVND (reference sequence). V lost 3 bases to trimming and J lost 5 bases, with 3 bases between them. CDR3 loop: CASSIRDTQYF. The CDR3 bases are TGTGCCAGTAGTATCAGAGATACGCAGTATTTT. Together with reference TRBV19 and TRBJ2-3, the CDR3 gives the full variable domain: DGGITQSPKYLFRKEGQNVTLSCEQNLNHDAMYWYRQDPGQGLRLIYYSQIVNDFQKGDIAEGYSVSREKKESFPLTVTSAQKNPTAFYLCASSIRDTQYFGPGTRLTVL.

The count of this clone is one. The V gene is TRBV30, the J gene TRBJ1-1; possible D gene TRBD1, 6 bases. There are 14 residues in the CDR3. CDR1 is GTSNPN and CDR2 is SVGIG in the germline V gene (reference sequence). V dropped 2 bases and J dropped 0 bases, with 10 bases sitting between them. Here the CDR3 reads CAWSSRGMNTEAFF. The CDR3 DNA sequence: TGTGCCTGGAGTAGCAGGGGAATGAACACTGAAGCTTTCTTT.

The sample holds a few counts of this clone. This sequence joins TRBV7-9 and TRBJ2-1; D might be TRBD2 (6 bases). The CDR3 totals 15 residues. Trimming took 3 bases from V and 9 from J, leaving 18 bases between them. Per germline, CDR1 SEHNR and CDR2 FQNEAQ (reference sequence). The CDR3 bases are TGTGCCAGCAGCTTTTCGGGGGTGGTCAGCGGTGAGCAGTTCTTC. Its translation: CASSFSGVVSGEQFF.

The chain carries TRBV5-1 and TRBJ2-5, with D perhaps matching TRBD1 (5 bases). Looked up from germline, CDR1 is SGHRS and CDR2 is YFSETQ. This CDR3 is 14 amino acids long. Trimming pared 0 bases from V and 2 bases from J, leaving 8 bases between. The CDR3 DNA is TGCGCCAGCAGCTTGGAGGGGCAGCAAGAGACCCAGTACTTC. Protein sequence: CASSLEGQQETQYF. Drawing the rest from reference TRBV5-1 and TRBJ2-5, the complete variable domain is KAGVTQTPRYLIKTRGQQVTLSCSPISGHRSVSWYQQTPGQGLQFLFEYFSETQRNKGNFPGRFSGRQFSNSRSEMNVSTLELGDSALYLCASSLEGQQETQYFGPGTRLLVL.

This chain links TRBV6-5 with TRBJ1-2; no definite D call. This CDR3 is built from 10 residues. CDR1 and CDR2 from the germline V gene are MNHEY and SVGAGI. Trimming shortened V by 5 bases and J by 12 bases, and 10 bases separated the two germline ends. The chain's CDR3 is CASSGEHHTF. The CDR3 nucleotides are TGTGCCAGCAGTGGCGAGCACCACACCTTC.

CDR3 nucleotide sequence: TGTGCCAGCAGTTGGGGGGGCCGAGGTGAAAAACTGTTTTTT. Protein product: CASSWGGRGEKLFF. V and J are TRBV2 and TRBJ1-4; a possible D gene is TRBD1 (6 bases). V shed 5 bases and J shed 7 bases, with 14 bases lying between them. This CDR3 spans 14 amino acids. Germline V gene data show CDR1 as SNHLY and CDR2 as FYNNEI.

V gene TRBV11-3 combines with J gene TRBJ2-7; maybe TRBD2 (6 bases). V was cut by 3 bases and J by 6 bases, with 12 bases left in between. Per germline, CDR1 SGHNT and CDR2 YENEEA. The CDR3 is 13 amino acids. The CDR3 coding sequence is TGTGCCAGCAGCTTGGGCAGGAGGGGCGAGCAGTACTTC. Translated: CASSLGRRGEQYF.

The CDR3 sequence: CASSGWGTQVDTQYF. The CDR3 DNA reads as TGTGCCAGCAGTGGGTGGGGCACGCAGGTTGATACGCAGTATTTT. The V and J genes are TRBV6-1 and TRBJ2-3; D might be TRBD1 (5 bases). V lost 4 bases, J lost 6 bases, and 17 bases lay in between. This CDR3 is built from 15 residues. Germline V lookup: CDR1 MNHNS, CDR2 SASEGT.

The chain recombines TRBV5-6 with TRBJ2-5; D possibly corresponds to TRBD1 (5 bases). CDR3 size: 14 residues. Trimming left V 3 bases short and J 4 bases short, with 13 bases between. Germline CDR1 SGHDT, CDR2 YYEEEE. The CDR3 here is CASSSQGMSETQYF. The CDR3 nucleotides are TGTGCCAGCAGCTCCCAGGGAATGTCAGAGACCCAGTACTTC.

This clone was counted a few times. The chain recombines TRBV6-1 with TRBJ2-7; TRBD1 aligns across 10 bases. The germline V gene encodes CDR1 MNHNS and CDR2 SASEGT. With V trimmed by 6 bases and J by 6 bases, 8 bases remained unmatched. This CDR3 region has 14 residues. CDR3 coding DNA: TGTGCCAGCAGGGAAAGGGGGACAGGGGTCGAGCAGTACTTC. The encoded protein is CASRERGTGVEQYF.

The V call is TRBV27, the J call TRBJ2-5; D perhaps matches TRBD1 (6 bases). With 3 bases removed from V and 2 bases from J, the gap between germline ends came to 7 bases. Germline V gives CDR1 MNHEY, CDR2 SMNVEV (reference sequence). The CDR3 is 13 amino acids. The CDR3: CASSFRGQETQYF. CDR3 DNA: TGTGCCAGCAGTTTCAGGGGACAAGAGACCCAGTACTTC.

This clone was counted only a few times. This chain links TRBV28 with TRBJ2-1; 7 nucleotides agree with TRBD1. Germline CDR1 and CDR2: MDHEN and SYDVKM. Trimming removed 1 base from V and 5 bases from J; junction bases left unmatched: 17. The CDR3 has 19 residues. CDR3 sequence: CASSLSRGLGSLWDNEQFF. Here the CDR3 DNA reads TGTGCCAGCAGTTTATCCAGGGGGTTAGGGAGTCTTTGGGACAATGAGCAGTTCTTC. Variable domain in full (rest from reference TRBV28 and TRBJ2-1): DVKVTQSSRYLVKRTGEKVFLECVQDMDHENMFWYRQDPGLGLRLIYFSYDVKMKEKGDIPEGYSVSREKKERFSLILESASTNQTSMYLCASSLSRGLGSLWDNEQFFGPGTRLTVL.

The rearrangement links TRBV7-3 to TRBJ1-6, with D perhaps TRBD1 (6 bases). The ends were cut back, 6 bases at V and 7 bases at J, with 13 bases in the middle. Germline-derived CDR1 and CDR2 are SGHTA and FQGTGA. CDR3 size: 14 residues. The CDR3 reads CASSPGTQNSPLHF. The CDR3 region has the DNA TGTGCCAGCAGTCCCGGGACACAGAATTCACCCCTCCACTTT.

This clone showed up just once. The chain is built from TRBV2 and TRBJ2-7, with D maybe TRBD2 (6 bases). Germline V gene sequence: CDR1 SNHLY, CDR2 FYNNEI. The germline V and J ends were trimmed by 9 bases and 6 bases, with 21 bases remaining between them. CDR3 length: 14 amino acids. The CDR3 region is CASTRRVGPIEQYF. The CDR3 DNA is TGTGCCAGTACTCGGAGGGTAGGCCCCATCGAGCAGTACTTC.

The V and J genes are TRBV30 and TRBJ1-5, with 7 bases that match TRBD1. Germline V gene lookup returns CDR1 GTSNPN and CDR2 SVGIG (reference sequence). The CDR3 consists of 12 residues. V shed 3 bases, J shed 5 bases, and the junction held 1 base outside the gene matches. In nucleotides, the CDR3 is TGTGCCTGGAGGACAGGGCATCAGCCCCAGCATTTT. Amino acid sequence: CAWRTGHQPQHF.

The chain employs TRBV15 and TRBJ1-3; possible D gene TRBD1, 6 bases. From germline, CDR1 is LNHNV and CDR2 YYDKDF (reference sequence). V was shortened by 3 bases and J by 4 bases, with 19 bases between the two germline ends. The CDR3 spans 17 residues. The CDR3, as DNA: TGTGCCACCAGCAGTCCGTACGCGGACAGAGTAGGAAACACCATATATTTT. It codes for CATSSPYADRVGNTIYF. Based on the CDR3 plus reference TRBV15 and TRBJ1-3, the full variable domain is DAMVIQNPRYQVTQFGKPVTLSCSQTLNHNVMYWYQQKSSQAPKLLFHYYDKDFNNEADTPDNFQSRRPNTSFCFLDIRSPGLGDTAMYLCATSSPYADRVGNTIYFGEGSWLTVV.

The gene calls are TRBV11-3 and TRBJ2-1; 7 positions match TRBD2. V shed 3 bases and J 7 bases; nucleotides not matched to a gene: 3. This CDR3 region has 13 residues. The germline gives CDR1 SGHNT, CDR2 YENEEA. The CDR3 DNA sequence: TGTGCCAGCAGCTTGGGGGGGGAGAATGAGCAGTTCTTC. The encoded protein is CASSLGGENEQFF.

This clone was observed a single time. The V gene is TRBV19, the J gene TRBJ2-3; possible D gene TRBD1, 5 bases. With 5 bases removed from V and 7 bases from J, the gap between germline ends came to 16 bases. Germline CDR1 reads LNHDA; CDR2 reads SQIVND (reference sequence). CDR3 length: 14 amino acids. The CDR3 loop reads CASSPSKGANTQYF. The CDR3 bases are TGTGCCAGTAGTCCAAGCAAAGGGGCGAATACGCAGTATTTT.

V gene TRBV7-9 combines with J gene TRBJ2-7, with a possible D match to TRBD1 (6 bases). V dropped 4 bases and J dropped 2 bases, with 21 bases sitting between them. The V gene's germline CDR1 is SEHNR and CDR2 FQNEAQ (reference sequence). This CDR3 spans 17 amino acids. This chain's CDR3 is CASSSFFGDRTAYEQYF. CDR3 nucleotides: TGTGCCAGCAGCTCGTTCTTCGGGGATAGGACAGCCTACGAGCAGTACTTC.

The CDR3 sequence is CASSLAGTEETQYF. The CDR3 DNA reads as TGTGCCAGCAGCTTGGCCGGGACGGAAGAGACCCAGTACTTC. The V and J genes are TRBV5-4 and TRBJ2-5; perhaps D is TRBD1 or TRBD2 (5 bases each). V was pared by 0 bases and J by 3 bases, with 9 bases between. Germline loops: CDR1 SGHNT, CDR2 YYREEE (reference sequence). This CDR3 region has 14 residues.

In its sample, this clone was seen a few times. This rearrangement joins TRBV6-6 to TRBJ1-6; the D is unclear. The CDR3 extends over 13 amino acids. V dropped 7 bases and J dropped 10 bases, with 14 bases sitting between them. Germline CDR1 reads MNHNY; CDR2 reads SVGAGI (reference sequence). The CDR3 sequence is CASTAMEGSPLHF. In DNA, the CDR3 is TGTGCCAGCACCGCGATGGAGGGCTCACCCCTCCACTTT.